These 32 T cell receptor beta chains originate from one sample sequenced in a study of T cells in localized non-small cell lung cancer. Assay used: immunoSEQ multiplex PCR; TCRdb lists only in-frame clones, some missing. The sample has 3,600 or so clones; 24% are singletons. The specimen comprised lung tumor tissue, sampled before any cancer treatment. The receptors shown here come from a man aged 35 to 69 with stage II squamous cell lung carcinoma.

V usage is TRBV28 and J usage is TRBJ2-6; D unclear. Germline loops: CDR1 MDHEN, CDR2 SYDVKM. Trimming left V 2 bases short and J 0 bases short, with 5 bases between. The CDR3 is 15 amino acids. CDR3 amino acids: CASSLRLSGANVLTF. For the CDR3, the DNA is TGTGCCAGCAGTTTAAGACTCTCTGGGGCCAACGTCCTGACTTTC.

The V and J genes are TRBV5-1 and TRBJ2-4; D perhaps matches TRBD2 (6 bases). The CDR3 has 17 residues. Trimming took off 0 bases at V and 1 base at J, with 14 bases between the two ends. From germline, CDR1 is SGHRS and CDR2 YFSETQ. Written as DNA, the CDR3 is TGCGCCAGCAGCTTGGAACGGGGGACGTATGCCAAAAACATTCAGTACTTC. It yields the protein CASSLERGTYAKNIQYF.

The table lists this clone with a few counts. This chain connects TRBV11-3 to TRBJ1-1; TRBD1 aligns across 8 bases. CDR1 and CDR2 (germline): SGHNT, YENEEA. The ends lost 4 bases at V and 5 bases at J; junction bases unmatched: 6. The CDR3 loop spans 14 amino acids. CDR3 loop: CASSSGQGFTEAFF. DNA for the CDR3: TGTGCCAGCAGCTCCGGACAGGGTTTTACTGAAGCTTTCTTT.

The table lists this clone with a few counts. The chain recombines TRBV19 with TRBJ1-2, with 7 positions matching TRBD1. J gave up 4 bases and V 4 bases, and 6 bases lay outside the gene matches. The CDR3 totals 14 residues. Germline loops: CDR1 LNHDA, CDR2 SQIVND (reference sequence). The chain's CDR3 is CASSRQGRGYGYTF. The DNA for the CDR3 is TGTGCCAGTAGTAGACAGGGTAGGGGCTATGGCTACACCTTC.

The count of this clone is one. V and J are TRBV19 and TRBJ1-2, with 11 nucleotides matching TRBD1. J was trimmed by 3 bases and V by 5 bases; bases with no gene match: 8. Germline assignment: CDR1 LNHDA and CDR2 SQIVND (reference sequence). CDR3 length: 16 amino acids. The CDR3 region has the DNA TGTGCCAGTAGTCCAGCCGGGACAGGGGGGTACTATGGCTACACCTTC. Its protein product is CASSPAGTGGYYGYTF. Full variable domain (rest looked up from reference TRBV19 and TRBJ1-2): DGGITQSPKYLFRKEGQNVTLSCEQNLNHDAMYWYRQDPGQGLRLIYYSQIVNDFQKGDIAEGYSVSREKKESFPLTVTSAQKNPTAFYLCASSPAGTGGYYGYTFGSGTRLTVV.

This clone was counted between two and nine times. V gene TRBV12-2 combines with J gene TRBJ2-3; the table's D call, TRBD2, has no DNA check behind it. TRBV12-2 is noted as a pseudogene. This CDR3 has 14 residues. CDR3 region: CASWRGTSTDTQYF. CDR3 bases: TGTGCCAGTTGGCGGGGTACTAGCACAGATACGCAGTATTTT.

The V call is TRBV28, the J call TRBJ2-3; a possible D gene is TRBD1 (6 bases). CDR1 MDHEN and CDR2 SYDVKM come from the germline V gene. V dropped 3 bases and J dropped 3 bases, with 19 bases sitting between them. The CDR3 length is 17 residues. The CDR3 spells CASSFPLTGRRTDTQYF. The CDR3 region has the DNA TGTGCCAGCAGTTTTCCACTTACAGGGCGGAGGACAGATACGCAGTATTTT.

This clone rates as medium-sized (0.01 to 0.1%). The rearrangement joins TRBV28 to TRBJ1-1; tentatively, D is TRBD1 (5 bases). The CDR3 runs 14 residues. The V gene's germline CDR1 is MDHEN and CDR2 SYDVKM. V shed 0 bases and J shed 1 base, with 6 bases lying between them. In DNA form, the CDR3 reads TGTGCCAGCAGTTTATGGACAGAGAACACTGAAGCTTTCTTT. As protein: CASSLWTENTEAFF.

This clone came up many times. The chain couples TRBV11-3 to TRBJ2-5; D possibly corresponds to TRBD2 (7 bases). CDR3 size: 16 residues. V lost 1 base and J lost 5, with 17 bases in between. Germline lookup yields CDR1 SGHNT and CDR2 YENEEA. CDR3 sequence reads: CASSLGGGGARETQYF. The CDR3 DNA follows: TGTGCCAGCAGCTTAGGTGGAGGGGGGGCCAGGGAGACCCAGTACTTC.

The chain carries TRBV6-8 and TRBJ2-7; D unresolved. The V end lost 0 bases, the J end lost 2 bases, and 5 bases lay between the germline ends. This CDR3 spans 13 amino acids. Germline CDR1 is MNHGY and CDR2 is SAAAGT. The CDR3 sequence is CASSYSKPYEQYF. For the CDR3, the DNA is TGTGCCAGCAGTTACTCGAAACCCTACGAGCAGTACTTC.

In this sample, this clone turned up a few times. The chain links TRBV9 to TRBJ1-1; no clear D. V shed 3 bases and J shed 0 bases, with 12 bases lying between them. This CDR3 is 15 amino acids long. Looked up from germline, CDR1 is SGDLS and CDR2 is YYNGEE. CDR3 in amino acids: CASSANDLMNTEAFF. DNA for the CDR3: TGTGCCAGCAGCGCCAATGATCTCATGAACACTGAAGCTTTCTTT.

This clone showed up many times. The chain joins TRBV7-2 to TRBJ1-6; TRBD1 might be the D (5 bases). Between the trimmed V and J ends, which lost 1 base and 11 bases, there was a span of 9 bases. This CDR3 has 13 residues. Germline V gene sequence: CDR1 SGHTA, CDR2 FQGNSA. CDR3 nucleotide sequence: TGTGCCAGCAGCTTAGGAGGGGTGGCACCCCTCCACTTT. It yields the protein CASSLGGVAPLHF.

This clone was detected only a few times. The chain joins TRBV11-3 to TRBJ2-5, with D possibly TRBD1 on 5 matching bases. The length of the CDR3 is 14 residues. Deletions cut 5 bases from V and 0 bases from J, with 10 bases between. From germline, CDR1 is SGHNT and CDR2 YENEEA. CDR3 DNA sequence: TGTGCCAGCAGCGCGACAGCATACCAAGAGACCCAGTACTTC. Its protein product is CASSATAYQETQYF.

The J gene is TRBJ2-3, the V gene TRBV19, with D perhaps matching TRBD1 or TRBD2 (5 bases each). The ends were cut back, 3 bases at V and 6 bases at J, with 13 bases in the middle. CDR3 size: 14 residues. From germline, CDR1 is LNHDA and CDR2 SQIVND (reference sequence). CDR3 nucleotide sequence: TGTGCCAGTAGTATTCGGCCAGGGAGTGATACGCAGTATTTT. It yields the protein CASSIRPGSDTQYF. The variable domain in full, completed from reference TRBV19 and TRBJ2-3, reads DGGITQSPKYLFRKEGQNVTLSCEQNLNHDAMYWYRQDPGQGLRLIYYSQIVNDFQKGDIAEGYSVSREKKESFPLTVTSAQKNPTAFYLCASSIRPGSDTQYFGPGTRLTVL.

This chain uses TRBV18 with TRBJ1-1, with D possibly matching TRBD1 (6 bases). Trimming left V 3 bases short and J 1 base short, with 9 bases between. There are 14 residues in the CDR3. Germline V gene lookup returns CDR1 KGHSH and CDR2 LQKENI. In nucleotides, the CDR3 is TGTGCCAGCTCACCCCCGACAGGGAACACTGAAGCTTTCTTT. Translated: CASSPPTGNTEAFF.

This clone is categorized as large. This chain connects TRBV9 to TRBJ2-2; D call uncertain. The germline V gene encodes CDR1 SGDLS and CDR2 YYNGEE. The CDR3 has 16 amino acids. V was trimmed by 4 bases and J by 4 bases, leaving 17 bases between them. CDR3 loop: CASSPGRASGTGELFF. Written as DNA, the CDR3 is TGTGCCAGCAGCCCTGGTAGGGCCTCCGGCACCGGGGAGCTGTTTTTT. Full variable domain (outside the CDR3, taken from reference TRBV9 and TRBJ2-2): DSGVTQTPKHLITATGQRVTLRCSPRSGDLSVYWYQQSLDQGLQFLIQYYNGEERAKGNILERFSAQQFPDLHSELNLSSLELGDSALYFCASSPGRASGTGELFFGEGSRLTVL.

The rearrangement links TRBV11-3 to TRBJ2-6; D gene ambiguous. The CDR3 runs to 15 residues. The germline gives CDR1 SGHNT, CDR2 YENEEA. The V end lost 5 bases, the J end lost 1 base, and 9 bases lay between the germline ends. CDR3 in DNA: TGTGCCAGCAGCCGTCATTCTTCTGGGGCCAACGTCCTGACTTTC. This codes for CASSRHSSGANVLTF. Full variable domain (missing parts from reference TRBV11-3 and TRBJ2-6): EAGVVQSPRYKIIEKKQPVAFWCNPISGHNTLYWYLQNLGQGPELLIRYENEEAVDDSQLPKDRFSAERLKGVDSTLKIQPAELGDSAVYLCASSRHSSGANVLTFGAGSRLTVL.

In this sample, this clone turned up a few times. The junction departs from germline at one end; a sequencing error may be responsible. This chain connects TRBV6-8 to TRBJ2-5, with 8 bases that match TRBD1. This CDR3 has 15 residues. Germline V lookup: CDR1 MNHGY, CDR2 SAAAGT. CDR3 bases: TGTGCCATCAGTGGGATGGGACAGGCCCAAGAGACCCAGTACTTC. Protein sequence: CAISGMGQAQETQYF.

The J gene is TRBJ2-5, the V gene TRBV18, with 8 bases identical to TRBD2. The CDR3 sequence is 15 residues long. Germline values: CDR1 KGHSH, CDR2 LQKENI. V lost 3 bases, J lost 2 bases, and 5 bases stayed unmatched. CDR3 sequence (DNA): TGTGCCAGCTCACCCGGGACTAGGAGGCAAGAGACCCAGTACTTC. Translation: CASSPGTRRQETQYF.

This clone was counted only a few times. The V gene is TRBV5-1, the J gene TRBJ2-3; D is uncertain. The CDR3 loop spans 15 amino acids. Trimming took off 0 bases at V and 0 bases at J, with 8 bases between the two ends. Germline V gene lookup returns CDR1 SGHRS and CDR2 YFSETQ. The CDR3 DNA reads TGCGCCAGCAGCTTGGTTTTAGATAGCACAGATACGCAGTATTTT. It is translated as CASSLVLDSTDTQYF.

This clone is labeled as medium-sized. The chain employs TRBV9 and TRBJ2-7, with 8 bases identical to TRBD1. V dropped 5 bases and J dropped 3; count of bases not matched to a gene: 7. The CDR3 totals 14 residues. The germline gives CDR1 SGDLS, CDR2 YYNGEE. DNA of the CDR3: TGTGCCAGCAGTGACCCGGACAGGGACTACGAGCAGTACTTC. This translates into CASSDPDRDYEQYF.

This clone was detected many times. The chain is built from TRBV11-3 and TRBJ2-3, with 8 bases aligning to TRBD2. There are 17 residues in the CDR3. Germline V gene lookup returns CDR1 SGHNT and CDR2 YENEEA. Unmatched junction bases numbered 12, after V lost 1 base and J lost 6 bases. CDR3 sequence (DNA): TGTGCCAGCAGCTTAGGACGGTTTAGCGGGGTCGCTGATACGCAGTATTTT. This encodes CASSLGRFSGVADTQYF.

The chain links TRBV23-1 to TRBJ1-4; 8 nucleotides align to TRBD1. TRBV23-1 is flagged as an ORF with uncertain function. The trim removed 6 bases at V and 5 bases at J, leaving 14 bases unmatched. The CDR3 runs to 17 residues. The chain's CDR3 is CASSLGTWDRRNEKLFF. The CDR3, as DNA: TGCGCCAGCAGCCTGGGGACTTGGGACAGGAGAAATGAAAAACTGTTTTTT.

V gene TRBV6-8 combines with J gene TRBJ1-1, with D hard to call. The CDR3 contains 15 residues. V gave up 2 bases and J gave up 1 base, with 11 bases separating them. Per the germline V gene, CDR1 is MNHGY and CDR2 is SAAAGT. For the CDR3, the DNA is TGTGCCAGCAGTTACGCGGCCTATGGGAACACTGAAGCTTTCTTT. Its translation is CASSYAAYGNTEAFF.

This clone was detected a few times. The chain links TRBV19 to TRBJ1-1, with D unresolved. CDR1 LNHDA and CDR2 SQIVND come from the germline V gene (reference sequence). This CDR3 comprises 14 residues. The germline V and J ends were trimmed by 7 bases and 0 bases, with 12 bases remaining between them. The DNA of the CDR3 is TGTGCCAGTAAAAGACTTTACATGAACACTGAAGCTTTCTTT. Translated: CASKRLYMNTEAFF.

The chain links TRBV10-2 to TRBJ2-7; D is tentatively TRBD1 or TRBD2 (5 bases each). Between the trimmed V and J ends, which lost 6 bases and 0 bases, there was a span of 12 bases. The CDR3 is 14 residues long. Per germline, CDR1 WSHSY and CDR2 SAAADI. Here the CDR3 DNA reads TGCGCCAGCAGCCGGGGCGGCCCCTCCTACGAGCAGTACTTC. The encoded protein is CASSRGGPSYEQYF.

This clone was recorded only once. This chain uses TRBV28 with TRBJ2-4; 13 bases are a match to TRBD2. Per germline, CDR1 MDHEN and CDR2 SYDVKM. The CDR3 contains 19 residues. V was pared by 2 bases and J by 1 base, with 8 bases of the junction left unmatched. The CDR3 protein is CASSLLTGTSGTAKNIQYF. CDR3 nucleotide sequence: TGTGCCAGCAGTTTACTCACCGGGACTAGCGGGACCGCCAAAAACATTCAGTACTTC. The full variable domain, completed using reference TRBV28 and TRBJ2-4, is DVKVTQSSRYLVKRTGEKVFLECVQDMDHENMFWYRQDPGLGLRLIYFSYDVKMKEKGDIPEGYSVSREKKERFSLILESASTNQTSMYLCASSLLTGTSGTAKNIQYFGAGTRLSVL.

This chain joins TRBV10-3 and TRBJ2-3; D may be TRBD1 or TRBD2 (5 bases each). The CDR3 covers 16 residues. Trimming removed 0 bases from V and 0 bases from J, with 10 bases in between. The germline CDR1 and CDR2 sequences are ENHRY and SYGVKD. The CDR3 DNA is TGTGCCATCAGTGAGTCGGGGGTCCTAAGCACAGATACGCAGTATTTT. Amino acid sequence: CAISESGVLSTDTQYF.

By proportion, this clone is medium-sized. The chain joins TRBV6-1 to TRBJ2-7; 7 positions match TRBD2. CDR1 is MNHNS and CDR2 is SASEGT in the germline V gene. This CDR3 spans 16 amino acids. J gave up 7 bases and V 0 bases, and 12 bases lay outside the gene matches. This chain's CDR3 is CASSEAWTSGLWEQYF. CDR3 in DNA: TGTGCCAGCAGTGAAGCGTGGACTAGTGGGTTGTGGGAGCAGTACTTC.

This clone was recorded a few times. The chain employs TRBV6-8 and TRBJ2-7; D ambiguous. The V and J ends lost 7 bases and 6 bases respectively, with 31 bases between them. The CDR3 runs to 18 residues. Germline CDR1 and CDR2: MNHGY and SAAAGT. The DNA of the CDR3 is TGTGCCAGCACCCGAGTCTCTCTCGGACGGAACCTTATAGGCGAGCAGTACTTC. Translating it yields CASTRVSLGRNLIGEQYF.

CDR3 coding DNA: TGTGCCACCAGCAGAGGGGGGGGAGCTGGGGCCAACGTCCTGACTTTC. Translating gives CATSRGGGAGANVLTF. This chain links TRBV15 with TRBJ2-6; 7 positions agree with TRBD2. The CDR3 spans 16 residues. Germline loops: CDR1 LNHNV, CDR2 YYDKDF (reference sequence). With 1 base clipped from V and 2 bases from J, the junction kept 2 bases outside the gene matches.

This clone was observed a few times. This chain uses TRBV28 with TRBJ2-1; possible D gene TRBD2, 5 bases. This CDR3 contains 17 residues. Trimming took off 5 bases at V and 0 bases at J, with 17 bases between the two ends. Germline CDR1 and CDR2: MDHEN and SYDVKM. This CDR3 is CASSTSSAGSSYNEQFF. CDR3 nucleotides: TGTGCCAGCAGTACAAGTAGCGCGGGTAGCTCCTACAATGAGCAGTTCTTC.